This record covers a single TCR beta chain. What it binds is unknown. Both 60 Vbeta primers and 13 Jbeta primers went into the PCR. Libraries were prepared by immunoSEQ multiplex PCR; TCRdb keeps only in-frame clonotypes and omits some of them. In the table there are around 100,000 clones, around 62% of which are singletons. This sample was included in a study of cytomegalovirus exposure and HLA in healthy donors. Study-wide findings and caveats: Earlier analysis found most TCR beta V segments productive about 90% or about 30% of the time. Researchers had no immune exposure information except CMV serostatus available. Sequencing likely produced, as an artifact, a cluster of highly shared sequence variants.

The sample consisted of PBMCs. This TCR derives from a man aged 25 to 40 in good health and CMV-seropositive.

CDR3 sequence (DNA): TGTGCCACCAGGAACACAGGGATTAACTATGGCTACACCTTC. It specifies CATRNTGINYGYTF. This chain links TRBV15 with TRBJ1-2; D might be TRBD1 (6 bases). This CDR3 is built from 14 residues. V was clipped by 6 bases and J by 1 base, with 12 bases between them. Germline V gene data show CDR1 as LNHNV and CDR2 as YYDKDF (reference sequence).